What follows is one T cell receptor (beta chain) and its context. The antigen is unknown. Method: immunoSEQ multiplex PCR; TCRdb's copy keeps in-frame clones and lacks some. The data hold about 28,000 clones, with approximately 79% observed a single time. Those with chemo-refractory metastatic non-small-cell lung cancer were treated with focal radiation combined with CTLA-4 blockade using ipilimumab. The CDR3 is 13 amino acids. Germline V gene sequence: CDR1 GTSNPN, CDR2 SVGIG (reference sequence). Trimming took off 4 bases at V and 0 bases at J, with 7 bases between the two ends. This sample is part of a study of radiotherapy plus CTLA-4 blockade in lung cancer. Across the whole study: In roughly 19% of patients, objective responses were seen; 31% had disease control.

Findings of the study overall: Radiotherapy was combined with ipilimumab, and tumor-derived TCR clones then expanded in blood.

V gene TRBV30 combines with J gene TRBJ1-3, with D unclear. The receptor was derived from a human donor with non-small cell lung cancer who had stable disease on radiotherapy plus ipilimumab. Sequenced material: peripheral blood, taken from a patient treated with radiotherapy plus ipilimumab. CDR3 bases: TGTGCCTGGAACGGAGACTCTGGAAACACCATATATTTT. This encodes CAWNGDSGNTIYF.